Reported below is one TCR beta chain. Antigen: not known. The sample has other DNA sequences that encode this CDR3 too. The PCR was carried out with 60 Vbeta primers and 13 Jbeta primers. Only in-frame clones appear in the TCRdb table, and some are missing; sequencing was by immunoSEQ multiplex PCR. The sample shows approximately 150,000 clones, roughly 81% of them seen only once. The data were taken from a study of cytomegalovirus exposure and HLA in healthy donors. About the study: Tens of millions of unique TCRs from HLA-typed donors were held in an early data release. Study findings and constraints: In a later analysis, TCR beta V- and J-gene trimming was associated with a missense DCLRE1C variant. Some TCR beta chains (about 170 of them) were listed as cytomegalovirus-associated.

The V and J ends lost 4 bases and 0 bases, in that order; junction bases with no gene match: 6. The germline CDR1 and CDR2 sequences are SGDLS and YYNGEE. CDR3 length: 15 residues. Sample: PBMCs. V gene TRBV9 combines with J gene TRBJ1-1; TRBD1 agrees at 7 bases. This TCR was recovered from a girl aged 5-17 years in good health and CMV-seropositive. CDR3 coding DNA: TGTGCCAGCAGCCCCCGGACAGGATTGAACACTGAAGCTTTCTTT. Its protein product is CASSPRTGLNTEAFF. Full variable domain (rest looked up from reference TRBV9 and TRBJ1-1): DSGVTQTPKHLITATGQRVTLRCSPRSGDLSVYWYQQSLDQGLQFLIQYYNGEERAKGNILERFSAQQFPDLHSELNLSSLELGDSALYFCASSPRTGLNTEAFFGQGTRLTVV.